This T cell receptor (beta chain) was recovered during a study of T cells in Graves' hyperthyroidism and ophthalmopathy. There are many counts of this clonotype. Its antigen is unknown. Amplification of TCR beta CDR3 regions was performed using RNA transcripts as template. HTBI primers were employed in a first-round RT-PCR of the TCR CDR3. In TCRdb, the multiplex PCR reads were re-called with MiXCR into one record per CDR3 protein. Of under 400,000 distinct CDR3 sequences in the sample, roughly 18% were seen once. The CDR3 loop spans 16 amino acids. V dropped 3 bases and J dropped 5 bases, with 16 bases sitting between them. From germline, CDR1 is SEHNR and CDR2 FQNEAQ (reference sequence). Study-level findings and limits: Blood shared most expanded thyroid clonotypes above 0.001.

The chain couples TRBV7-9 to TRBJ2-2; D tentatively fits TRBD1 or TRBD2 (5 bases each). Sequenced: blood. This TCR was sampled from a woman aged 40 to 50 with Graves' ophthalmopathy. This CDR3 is CASSFFPVGETGELFF. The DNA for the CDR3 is TGTGCCAGCAGCTTTTTCCCGGTGGGGGAGACCGGGGAGCTGTTTTTT. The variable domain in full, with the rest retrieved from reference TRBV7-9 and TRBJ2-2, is DTGVSQNPRHKITKRGQNVTFRCDPISEHNRLYWYRQTLGQGPEFLTYFQNEAQLEKSRLLSDRFSAERPKGSFSTLEIQRTEQGDSAMYLCASSFFPVGETGELFFGEGSRLTVL.